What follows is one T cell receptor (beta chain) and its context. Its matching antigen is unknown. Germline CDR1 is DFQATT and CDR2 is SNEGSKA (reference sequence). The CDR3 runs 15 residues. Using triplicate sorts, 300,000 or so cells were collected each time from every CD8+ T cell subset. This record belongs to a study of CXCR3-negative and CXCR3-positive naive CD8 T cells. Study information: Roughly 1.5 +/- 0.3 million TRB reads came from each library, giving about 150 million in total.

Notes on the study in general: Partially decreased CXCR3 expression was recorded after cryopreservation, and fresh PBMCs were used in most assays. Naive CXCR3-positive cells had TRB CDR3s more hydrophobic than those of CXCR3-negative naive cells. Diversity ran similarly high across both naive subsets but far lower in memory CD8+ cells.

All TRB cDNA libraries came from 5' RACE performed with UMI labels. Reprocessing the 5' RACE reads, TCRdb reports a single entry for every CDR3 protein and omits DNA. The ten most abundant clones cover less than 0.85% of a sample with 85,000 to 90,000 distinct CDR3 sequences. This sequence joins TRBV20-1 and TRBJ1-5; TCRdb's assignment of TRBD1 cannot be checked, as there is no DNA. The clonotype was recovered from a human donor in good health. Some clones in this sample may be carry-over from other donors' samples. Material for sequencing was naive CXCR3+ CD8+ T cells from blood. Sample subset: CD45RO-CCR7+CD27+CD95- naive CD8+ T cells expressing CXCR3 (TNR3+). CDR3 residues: CSARTLDRLNQPQHF.